This TCR beta chain was documented in a study of blood T cell repertoires in COVID-19. Produced via immunoSEQ multiplex PCR; TCRdb's table is partial and in-frame only. The sample holds around 30,000 clones, about 91% seen once. The V gene's germline CDR1 is SGHTA and CDR2 FQGNSA. V gave up 5 bases and J gave up 4 bases, with 17 bases separating them. This CDR3 comprises 15 residues. The source is a man aged 50-60 years with active COVID-19. The sequenced material came from peripheral blood. The chain has TRBV7-2 and TRBJ1-1; TRBD1 might be the D (6 bases). For the CDR3, the DNA is TGTGCCAGCAGCCTGGAGGGGGGGATGGGCACTGAAGCTTTCTTT. Its translation is CASSLEGGMGTEAFF. The entire variable domain, with the rest obtained from reference TRBV7-2 and TRBJ1-1, is as follows: GAGVSQSPSNKVTEKGKDVELRCDPISGHTALYWYRQSLGQGLEFLIYFQGNSAPDKSGLPSDRFSAERTGGSVSTLTIQRTQQEDSAVYLCASSLEGGMGTEAFFGQGTRLTVV.